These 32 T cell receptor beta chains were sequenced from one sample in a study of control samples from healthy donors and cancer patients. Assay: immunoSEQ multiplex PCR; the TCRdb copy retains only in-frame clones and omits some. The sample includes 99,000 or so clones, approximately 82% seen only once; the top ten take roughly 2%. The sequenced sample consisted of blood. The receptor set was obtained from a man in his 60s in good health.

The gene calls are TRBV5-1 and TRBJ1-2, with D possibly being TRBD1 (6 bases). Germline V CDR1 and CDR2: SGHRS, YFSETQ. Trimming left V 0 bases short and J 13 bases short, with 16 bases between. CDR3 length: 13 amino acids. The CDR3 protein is CASSLETGSSVTF. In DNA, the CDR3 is TGCGCCAGCAGCTTGGAAACAGGGTCATCCGTCACCTTC.

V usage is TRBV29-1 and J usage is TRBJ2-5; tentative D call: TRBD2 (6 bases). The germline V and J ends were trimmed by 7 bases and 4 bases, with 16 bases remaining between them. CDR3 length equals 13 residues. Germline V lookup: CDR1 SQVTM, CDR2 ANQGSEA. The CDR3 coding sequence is TGCAGCGCTGACTCTCAGGGAGGAGAGACCCAGTACTTC. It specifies CSADSQGGETQYF.

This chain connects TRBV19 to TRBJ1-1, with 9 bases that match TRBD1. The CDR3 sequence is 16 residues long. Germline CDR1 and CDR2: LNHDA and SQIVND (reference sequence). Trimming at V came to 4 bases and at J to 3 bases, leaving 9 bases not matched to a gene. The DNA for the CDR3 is TGTGCCAGTAGTACCGGACAGGGGAGGTCACACACTGAAGCTTTCTTT. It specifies CASSTGQGRSHTEAFF.

CDR3 bases: TGCAGTGCAAGTGGGAATCCTAATTCACCCCTCCACTTT. Its translation is CSASGNPNSPLHF. The chain carries TRBV20-1 and TRBJ1-6, with unresolved D. Germline V gene lookup returns CDR1 DFQATT and CDR2 SNEGSKA (reference sequence). The length of the CDR3 is 13 residues. The V end was cut by 6 bases, the J end by 6 bases, with 12 bases between.

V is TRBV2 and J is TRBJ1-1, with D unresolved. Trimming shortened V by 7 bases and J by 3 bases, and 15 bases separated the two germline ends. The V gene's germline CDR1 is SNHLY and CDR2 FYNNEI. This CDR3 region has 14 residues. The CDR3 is CASKGVRAHTEAFF. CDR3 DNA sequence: TGTGCCAGCAAGGGTGTAAGGGCCCACACTGAAGCTTTCTTT.

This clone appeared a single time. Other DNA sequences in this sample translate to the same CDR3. The CDR3 sequence: CASSVGQEDQPQHF. CDR3 DNA: TGTGCCAGCAGCGTCGGGCAGGAGGATCAGCCCCAGCATTTT. V gene TRBV9 combines with J gene TRBJ1-5; D not resolved. Trimming shortened V by 2 bases and J by 5 bases, and 11 bases separated the two germline ends. Germline V gene lookup returns CDR1 SGDLS and CDR2 YYNGEE. The CDR3 length is 14 residues.

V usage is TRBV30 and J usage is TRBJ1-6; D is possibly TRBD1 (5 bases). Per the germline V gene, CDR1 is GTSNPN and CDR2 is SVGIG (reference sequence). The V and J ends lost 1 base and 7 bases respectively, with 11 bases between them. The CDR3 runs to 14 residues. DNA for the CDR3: TGTGCCTGGAGTGGAGGGGAGAGGAATTCACCCCTCCACTTT. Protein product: CAWSGGERNSPLHF.

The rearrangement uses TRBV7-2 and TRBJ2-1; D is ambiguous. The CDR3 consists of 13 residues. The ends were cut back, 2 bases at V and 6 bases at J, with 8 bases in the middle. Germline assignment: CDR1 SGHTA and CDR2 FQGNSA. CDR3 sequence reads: CASSLSSINEQFF. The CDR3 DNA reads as TGTGCCAGCAGCTTATCTAGTATCAATGAGCAGTTCTTC.

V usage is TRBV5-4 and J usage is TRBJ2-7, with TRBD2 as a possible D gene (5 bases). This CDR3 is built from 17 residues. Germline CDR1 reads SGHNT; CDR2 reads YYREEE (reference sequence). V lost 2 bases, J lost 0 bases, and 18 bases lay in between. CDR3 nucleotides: TGTGCCAGCAGCTTTGGACTCAATTCCGCCAGCTCCTACGAGCAGTACTTC. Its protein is CASSFGLNSASSYEQYF.

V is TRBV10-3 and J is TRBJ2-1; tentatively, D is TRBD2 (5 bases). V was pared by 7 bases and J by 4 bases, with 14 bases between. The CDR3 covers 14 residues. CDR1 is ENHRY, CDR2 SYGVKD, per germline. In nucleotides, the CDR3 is TGTGCCATCAACAACTCCTCGGGATACAATGAGCAGTTCTTC. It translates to CAINNSSGYNEQFF.

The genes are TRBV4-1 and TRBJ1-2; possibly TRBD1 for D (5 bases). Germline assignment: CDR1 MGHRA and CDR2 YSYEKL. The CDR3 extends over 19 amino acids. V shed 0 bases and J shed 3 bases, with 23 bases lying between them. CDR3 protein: CASSQDGYLQGPGDYGYTF. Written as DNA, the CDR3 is TGCGCCAGCAGCCAAGATGGTTACCTTCAGGGCCCTGGGGACTATGGCTACACCTTC.

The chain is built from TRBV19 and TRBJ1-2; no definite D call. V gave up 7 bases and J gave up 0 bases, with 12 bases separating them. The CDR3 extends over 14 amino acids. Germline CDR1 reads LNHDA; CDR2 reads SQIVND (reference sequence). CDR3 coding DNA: TGTGCCAGTACTTACACCGTTCCTAACTATGGCTACACCTTC. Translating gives CASTYTVPNYGYTF.

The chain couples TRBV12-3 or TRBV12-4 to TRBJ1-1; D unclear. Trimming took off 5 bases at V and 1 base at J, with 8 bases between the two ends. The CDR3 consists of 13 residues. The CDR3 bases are TGTGCCAGCAGTCATTCAACGAACACTGAAGCTTTCTTT. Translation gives CASSHSTNTEAFF.

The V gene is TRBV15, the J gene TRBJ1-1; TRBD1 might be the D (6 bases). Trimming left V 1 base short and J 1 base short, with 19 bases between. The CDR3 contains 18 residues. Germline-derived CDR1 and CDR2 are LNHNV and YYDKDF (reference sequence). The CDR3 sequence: CATSRVGRRGAPNTEAFF. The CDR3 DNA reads TGTGCCACCAGCAGAGTGGGAAGACGGGGGGCGCCGAACACTGAAGCTTTCTTT.

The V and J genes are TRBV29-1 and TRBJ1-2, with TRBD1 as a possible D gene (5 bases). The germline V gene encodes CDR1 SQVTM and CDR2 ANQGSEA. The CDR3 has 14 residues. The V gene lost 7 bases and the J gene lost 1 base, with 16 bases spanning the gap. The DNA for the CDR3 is TGCAGCGACAAGGGGCTGGCTTTTAACTATGGCTACACCTTC. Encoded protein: CSDKGLAFNYGYTF.

The CDR3 reads CAISESVFRRERGYYGYTF. The CDR3 DNA is TGTGCCATCAGTGAGTCTGTCTTCCGTCGAGAGAGGGGTTACTATGGCTACACCTTC. The chain is built from TRBV10-3 and TRBJ1-2, with D possibly being TRBD1 (5 bases). V was shortened by 0 bases and J by 3 bases, with 23 bases between the two germline ends. The CDR3 totals 19 residues. CDR1 and CDR2 (germline): ENHRY, SYGVKD.

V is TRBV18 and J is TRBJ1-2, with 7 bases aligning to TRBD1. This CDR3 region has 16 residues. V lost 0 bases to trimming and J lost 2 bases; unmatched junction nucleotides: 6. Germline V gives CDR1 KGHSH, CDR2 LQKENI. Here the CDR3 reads CASSPPVGTENYGYTF. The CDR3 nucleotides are TGTGCCAGCTCACCACCGGTCGGGACAGAAAACTATGGCTACACCTTC.

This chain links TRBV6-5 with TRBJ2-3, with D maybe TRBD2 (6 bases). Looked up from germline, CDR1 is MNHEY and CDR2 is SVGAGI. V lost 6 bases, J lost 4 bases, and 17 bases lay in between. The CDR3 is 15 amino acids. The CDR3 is CASSPTSIEADTQYF. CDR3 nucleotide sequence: TGTGCCAGCAGCCCGACTAGTATTGAGGCAGATACGCAGTATTTT.

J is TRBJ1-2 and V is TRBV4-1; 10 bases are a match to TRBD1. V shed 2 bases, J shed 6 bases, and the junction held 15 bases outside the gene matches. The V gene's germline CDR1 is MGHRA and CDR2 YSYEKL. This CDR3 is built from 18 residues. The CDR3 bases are TGCGCCAGCAGCCAACCCCTGGCCGGCGGACAGGGGGAAAATGGCTACACCTTC. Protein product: CASSQPLAGGQGENGYTF.

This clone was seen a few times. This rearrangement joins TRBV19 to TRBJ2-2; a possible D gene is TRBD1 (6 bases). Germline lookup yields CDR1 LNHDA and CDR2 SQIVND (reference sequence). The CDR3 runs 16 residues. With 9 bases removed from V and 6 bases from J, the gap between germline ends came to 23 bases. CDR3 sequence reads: CASTPGTPTNSGELFF. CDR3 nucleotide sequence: TGTGCCAGCACCCCCGGGACACCCACTAACTCCGGGGAGCTGTTTTTT.

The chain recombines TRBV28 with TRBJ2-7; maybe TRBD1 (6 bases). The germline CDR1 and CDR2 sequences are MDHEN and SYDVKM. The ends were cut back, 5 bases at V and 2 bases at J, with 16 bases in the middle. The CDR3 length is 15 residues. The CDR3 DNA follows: TGTGCCAGCAGTGCCTACAGGGACGGGACCTACGAGCAGTACTTC. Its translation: CASSAYRDGTYEQYF.

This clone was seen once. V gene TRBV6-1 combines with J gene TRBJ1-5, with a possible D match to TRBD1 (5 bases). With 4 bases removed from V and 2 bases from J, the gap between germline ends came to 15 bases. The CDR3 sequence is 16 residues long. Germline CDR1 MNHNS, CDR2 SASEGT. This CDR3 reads CASSVTQGSGNQPQHF. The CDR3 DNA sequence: TGTGCCAGCAGTGTTACCCAGGGATCGGGCAATCAGCCCCAGCATTTT.

The CDR3 coding sequence is TGTGCCAGTAGTATGAGCAGGGAGGACATTCAGTACTTC. Translation gives CASSMSREDIQYF. The chain recombines TRBV19 with TRBJ2-4; a possible D gene is TRBD2 (6 bases). This CDR3 has 13 amino acids. CDR1 LNHDA and CDR2 SQIVND come from the germline V gene (reference sequence). The ends were cut back, 3 bases at V and 8 bases at J, with 11 bases in the middle.

This CDR3 is CATSDLKGAVWNTGELFF. The CDR3, as DNA: TGTGCCACCAGTGATTTGAAGGGAGCGGTATGGAACACCGGGGAGCTGTTTTTT. This sequence joins TRBV24-1 and TRBJ2-2, with TRBD2 as a possible D gene (5 bases). V lost 0 bases to trimming and J lost 1 base, with 14 bases between them. Germline CDR1 reads KGHDR; CDR2 reads SFDVKD. The CDR3 length is 18 residues.

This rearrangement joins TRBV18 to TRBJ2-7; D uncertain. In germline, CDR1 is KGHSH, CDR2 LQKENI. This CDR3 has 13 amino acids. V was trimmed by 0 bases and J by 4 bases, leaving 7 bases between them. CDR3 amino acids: CASSPPNTYEQYF. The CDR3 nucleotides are TGTGCCAGCTCACCACCTAACACTTACGAGCAGTACTTC.

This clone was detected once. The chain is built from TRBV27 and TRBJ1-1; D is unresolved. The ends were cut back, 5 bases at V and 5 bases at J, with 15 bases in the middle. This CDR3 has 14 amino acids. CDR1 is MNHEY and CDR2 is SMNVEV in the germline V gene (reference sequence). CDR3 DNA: TGTGCCAGCAGTGATACTGGGATGGGGACTGAAGCTTTCTTT. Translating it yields CASSDTGMGTEAFF.

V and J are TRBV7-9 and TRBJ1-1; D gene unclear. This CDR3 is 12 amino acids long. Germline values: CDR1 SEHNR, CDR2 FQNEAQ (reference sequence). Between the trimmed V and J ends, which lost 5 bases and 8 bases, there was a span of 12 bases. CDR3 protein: CASSHSYWEAFF. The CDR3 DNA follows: TGTGCCAGCAGCCATTCCTATTGGGAAGCTTTCTTT.

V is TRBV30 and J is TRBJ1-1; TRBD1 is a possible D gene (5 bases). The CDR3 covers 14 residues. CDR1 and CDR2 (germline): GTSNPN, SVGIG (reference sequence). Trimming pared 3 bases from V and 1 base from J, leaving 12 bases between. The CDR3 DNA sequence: TGTGCCTGGAGCGGGACTGGAGGGAACACTGAAGCTTTCTTT. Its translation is CAWSGTGGNTEAFF. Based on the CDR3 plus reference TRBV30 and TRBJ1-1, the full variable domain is SQTIHQWPATLVQPVGSPLSLECTVEGTSNPNLYWYRQAAGRGLQLLFYSVGIGQISSEVPQNLSASRPQDRQFILSSKKLLLSDSGFYLCAWSGTGGNTEAFFGQGTRLTVV.

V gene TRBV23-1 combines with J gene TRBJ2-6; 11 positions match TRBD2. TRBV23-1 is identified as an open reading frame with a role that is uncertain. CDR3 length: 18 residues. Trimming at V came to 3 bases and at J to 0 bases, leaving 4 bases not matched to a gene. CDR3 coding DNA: TGCGCCAGCAGTCAGAAACTAGCGGGGGACTCTGGGGCCAACGTCCTGACTTTC. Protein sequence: CASSQKLAGDSGANVLTF.

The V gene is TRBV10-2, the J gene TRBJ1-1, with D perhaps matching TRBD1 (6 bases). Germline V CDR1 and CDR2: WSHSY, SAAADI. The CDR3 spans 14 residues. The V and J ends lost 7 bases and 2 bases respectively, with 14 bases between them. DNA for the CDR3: TGCGCCAGCACTCAGACAGGAGACAACACTGAAGCTTTCTTT. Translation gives CASTQTGDNTEAFF.

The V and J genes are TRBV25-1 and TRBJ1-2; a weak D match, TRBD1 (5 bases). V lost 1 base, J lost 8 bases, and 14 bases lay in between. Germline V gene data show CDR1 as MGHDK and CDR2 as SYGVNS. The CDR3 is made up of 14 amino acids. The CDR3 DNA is TGTGCCAGCAGTGAATGGGGGACGAGCGGCGGCTACACCTTC. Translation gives CASSEWGTSGGYTF.

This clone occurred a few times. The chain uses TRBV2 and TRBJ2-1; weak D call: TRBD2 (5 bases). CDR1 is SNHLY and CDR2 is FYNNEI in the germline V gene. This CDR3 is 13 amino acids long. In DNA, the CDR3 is TGTGCTCTTCACCTCCGGGACTACAATGAGCAGTTCTTC. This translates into CALHLRDYNEQFF.